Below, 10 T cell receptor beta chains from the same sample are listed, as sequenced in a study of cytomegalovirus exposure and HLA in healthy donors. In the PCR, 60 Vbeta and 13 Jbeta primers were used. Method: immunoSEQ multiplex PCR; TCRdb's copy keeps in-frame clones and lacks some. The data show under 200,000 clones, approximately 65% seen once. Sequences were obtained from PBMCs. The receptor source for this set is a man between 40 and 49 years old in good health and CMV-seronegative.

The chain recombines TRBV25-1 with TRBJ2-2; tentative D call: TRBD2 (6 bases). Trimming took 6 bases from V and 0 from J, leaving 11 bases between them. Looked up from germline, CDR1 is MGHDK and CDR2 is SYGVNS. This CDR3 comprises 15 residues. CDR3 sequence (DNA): TGTGCCAGCAGGCGGGGCACCACGAACACCGGGGAGCTGTTTTTT. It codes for CASRRGTTNTGELFF. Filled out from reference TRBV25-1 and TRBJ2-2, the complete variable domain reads EADIYQTPRYLVIGTGKKITLECSQTMGHDKMYWYQQDPGMELHLIHYSYGVNSTEKGDLSSESTVSRIRTEHFPLTLESARPSHTSQYLCASRRGTTNTGELFFGEGSRLTVL.

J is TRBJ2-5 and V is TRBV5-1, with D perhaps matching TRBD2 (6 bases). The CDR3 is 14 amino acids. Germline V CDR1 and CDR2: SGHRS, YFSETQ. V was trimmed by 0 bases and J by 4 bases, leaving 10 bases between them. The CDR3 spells CASSLGVGGETQYF. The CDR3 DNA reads TGCGCCAGCAGCTTGGGGGTGGGAGGAGAGACCCAGTACTTC.

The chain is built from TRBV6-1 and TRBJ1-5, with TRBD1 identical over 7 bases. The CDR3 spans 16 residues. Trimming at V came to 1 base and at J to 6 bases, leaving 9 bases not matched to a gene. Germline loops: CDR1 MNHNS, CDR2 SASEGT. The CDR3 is CASSEGVGAGGQPQHF. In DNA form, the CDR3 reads TGTGCCAGCAGTGAAGGGGTTGGGGCAGGGGGTCAGCCCCAGCATTTT.

Here the CDR3 reads CASRANSQVNQPQHF. The CDR3 DNA reads TGTGCCAGCAGGGCAAATTCGCAGGTCAATCAGCCCCAGCATTTT. This sequence joins TRBV27 and TRBJ1-5; D ambiguous. Trimming removed 6 bases from V and 3 bases from J, with 15 bases in between. Germline V gene lookup returns CDR1 MNHEY and CDR2 SMNVEV (reference sequence). The CDR3 contains 15 residues.

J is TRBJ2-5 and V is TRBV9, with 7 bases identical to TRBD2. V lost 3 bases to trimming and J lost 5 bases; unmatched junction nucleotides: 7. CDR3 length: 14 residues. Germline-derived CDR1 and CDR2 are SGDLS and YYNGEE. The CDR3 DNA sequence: TGTGCCAGCAGCGGGGGGGGTGGTCGCGAGACCCAGTACTTC. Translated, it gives CASSGGGGRETQYF.

CDR3 sequence reads: CASSLLSEQYF. Written as DNA, the CDR3 is TGTGCCAGCAGCTTACTAAGCGAGCAGTACTTC. The genes are TRBV7-2 and TRBJ2-7, with D unresolved. The CDR3 has 11 amino acids. The V end was cut by 2 bases, the J end by 6 bases, with 5 bases between. Germline V gene lookup returns CDR1 SGHTA and CDR2 FQGNSA.

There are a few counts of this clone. CDR3 sequence: CATSRDRVGTEAFF. Written as DNA, the CDR3 is TGTGCCACCAGCAGGGACAGGGTCGGCACTGAAGCTTTCTTT. This chain links TRBV15 with TRBJ1-1; TRBD1 agrees at 8 bases. V was pared by 3 bases and J by 4 bases, with 4 bases of the junction left unmatched. CDR3 size: 14 residues. Germline loops: CDR1 LNHNV, CDR2 YYDKDF (reference sequence).

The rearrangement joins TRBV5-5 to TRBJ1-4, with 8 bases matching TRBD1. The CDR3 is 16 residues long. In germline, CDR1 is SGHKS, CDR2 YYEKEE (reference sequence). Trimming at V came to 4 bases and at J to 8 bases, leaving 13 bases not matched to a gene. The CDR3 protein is CASSGGDRSRGEKLFF. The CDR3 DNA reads TGTGCCAGCAGCGGGGGGGACAGGTCCCGAGGGGAAAAACTGTTTTTT.

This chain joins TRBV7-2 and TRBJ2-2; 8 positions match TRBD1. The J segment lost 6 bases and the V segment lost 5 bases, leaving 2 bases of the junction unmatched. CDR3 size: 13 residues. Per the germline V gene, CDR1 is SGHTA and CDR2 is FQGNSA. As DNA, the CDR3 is TGTGCCAGCAGCACACAGGGGGCCGGGGAGCTGTTTTTT. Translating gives CASSTQGAGELFF.

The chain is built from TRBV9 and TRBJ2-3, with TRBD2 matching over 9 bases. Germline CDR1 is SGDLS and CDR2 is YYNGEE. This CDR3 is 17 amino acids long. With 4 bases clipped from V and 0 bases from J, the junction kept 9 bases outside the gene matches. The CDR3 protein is CASSPRREGPSTDTQYF. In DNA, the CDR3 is TGTGCCAGCAGCCCCCGGCGGGAGGGCCCGAGCACAGATACGCAGTATTTT.